This T cell receptor (beta chain) was captured in a study of CXCR3-negative and CXCR3-positive naive CD8 T cells. Study-level findings and limits: Similar TRBV-TRBJ gene usage was seen in naive CXCR3-negative and CXCR3-positive cells, but not in memory cells. Diversity was high in both naive subsets and much lower in memory cells. TRB CDR3s were more hydrophobic in CXCR3-positive than in CXCR3-negative naive cells.

Germline V gene data show CDR1 as SEHNR and CDR2 as FQNEAQ (reference sequence). The length of the CDR3 is 13 residues. Every CD8+ T cell subset underwent triplicate sorting at around 280,000 cells apiece. Details on this clonotype: No antigen is known for it.

cDNA libraries for TRB were generated by 5' RACE incorporating UMI labels. With the 5' RACE reads reprocessed, TCRdb shows one record per CDR3 protein and no DNA. The repertoire table contains around 95,000 distinct CDR3 sequences. The source is a human donor in good health. Some clones in this sample may be carry-over from other donors' samples. This chain links TRBV7-9 with TRBJ2-7; TCRdb gives TRBD1 as the D gene, but with no DNA this cannot be confirmed. Sequencing was done on a sample of naive CXCR3+ CD8+ T cells from blood. The subset denotes: CD45RO-CCR7+CD27+CD95- naive CD8+ T cells expressing CXCR3 (TNR3+). The CDR3 reads CASNFGTGYEQYF.